The entry below gives a single TCR beta chain sequence along with its context. The sample originates from a study of long-term antiretroviral therapy in people with HIV. Researchers ran immunoSEQ v3.0 at survey level. TCRdb's table, derived via immunoSEQ multiplex PCR, lists solely in-frame clones and lacks some. This repertoire shows fewer than 35,000 clones, around 83% found once; its top ten account for about 14%. Trimming shortened V by 5 bases and J by 3 bases, and 14 bases separated the two germline ends. The germline CDR1 and CDR2 sequences are MNHNS and SASEGT. This CDR3 is 14 amino acids long. In each sample, roughly 0.95-10 million cryopreserved PBMC were present before DNA extraction.

The receptor was isolated from a man over 45 with HIV. V is TRBV6-1 and J is TRBJ2-7; maybe TRBD1 (6 bases). This specimen was unsorted PBMCs, taken 2.9 years after starting antiretroviral therapy. The CDR3 loop reads CASSPGESSYEQYF. The DNA for the CDR3 is TGTGCCAGCAGTCCAGGGGAATCGAGCTACGAGCAGTACTTC.